This T cell receptor (beta chain) stems from a study of EBV T-cell therapy then PD-1 blockade in nasopharyngeal carcinoma. The repertoire was sequenced with immunoSEQ multiplex PCR; TCRdb's copy has only in-frame clones and lacks some. This sample carries about 23,000 clones, about 80% of them seen once, and the ten largest clones take around 28%. CDR1 MNHEY and CDR2 SVGEGT come from the germline V gene. V dropped 2 bases and J dropped 3; count of bases not matched to a gene: 1. The CDR3 contains 15 residues. On this clone: What it recognizes is unknown.

Sample treatment: AdE1-LMPpoly-expanded autologous EBV-specific T-cell therapy followed by anti-PD-1 nivolumab. Sequences were derived from CD8+ T cells from blood, sampled at day 61 from a patient whose treatment included autologous EBV-specific T cells and nivolumab. This sequence joins TRBV6-2 or TRBV6-3 and TRBJ2-6; TRBD1 agrees at 7 bases. The origin of this receptor is a man in his forties or fifties with nasopharyngeal carcinoma. CDR3 in amino acids: CASSYTGDGANVLTF. The CDR3 bases are TGTGCCAGCAGTTACACAGGGGATGGGGCCAACGTCCTGACTTTC.